The 9 T cell receptor beta chains below come from one sample, sequenced in a study of T cell repertoires in cytomegalovirus infection. TCRdb reprocessed the reads via MiXCR and lists one record per CDR3 protein. The sample lists hundreds of thousands of distinct CDR3 sequences; approximately 10% were seen once. Sequencing input: PBMCs. The receptors originated from a human donor in good health (CMV status not recorded). Some clones in this sample may be carry-over from other donors' samples.

The chain has TRBV20-1 and TRBJ2-3, with 8 nucleotides matching TRBD1. V lost 7 bases, J lost 1 base, and 4 bases stayed unmatched. The germline CDR1 and CDR2 sequences are DFQATT and SNEGSKA (reference sequence). This CDR3 is built from 13 residues. The CDR3 bases are TGCAGTGGCCAGGACAGGGGCACAGATACGCAGTATTTT. Protein sequence: CSGQDRGTDTQYF.

This clonotype was seen ten or more times. V usage is TRBV2 and J usage is TRBJ1-5, with D perhaps matching TRBD1 (5 bases). This CDR3 is 15 amino acids long. The V end was cut by 7 bases, the J end by 1 base, with 14 bases between. Per the germline V gene, CDR1 is SNHLY and CDR2 is FYNNEI. The CDR3 DNA reads as TGTGCCAGCAAACTGGGGGGGGGGAGCAATCAGCCCCAGCATTTT. This sequence encodes CASKLGGGSNQPQHF.

In this sample, this clonotype turned up many times. The chain combines TRBV28 with TRBJ2-7, with a possible D match to TRBD1 (5 bases). Germline CDR1 and CDR2: MDHEN and SYDVKM. Trimming cost V 6 bases and J 3 bases, with 12 bases left between them. The CDR3 consists of 13 residues. In DNA, the CDR3 is TGTGCCAGCAGCTCGACAGCGATCTACGAGCAGTACGTC. Translating gives CASSSTAIYEQYV.

The rearrangement uses TRBV29-1 and TRBJ2-2, with TRBD2 identical over 7 bases. This CDR3 has 16 residues. V shed 3 bases, J shed 5 bases, and the junction held 12 bases outside the gene matches. Germline V gene data show CDR1 as SQVTM and CDR2 as ANQGSEA. CDR3 bases: TGCAGCGTTGACCTTTGGGGGGGGGAGAGGACCGGGGAGCTGTTTTTT. Translated: CSVDLWGGERTGELFF.

There are many counts of this clonotype. The chain is built from TRBV7-9 and TRBJ2-5; no clear D. Trimming took 2 bases from V and 2 from J, leaving 12 bases between them. The CDR3 totals 15 residues. Germline assignment: CDR1 SEHNR and CDR2 FQNEAQ (reference sequence). As DNA, the CDR3 is TGTGCCAGCAGCTTACAGGACCGACTTCAAGAGACCCAGTACTTC. This sequence encodes CASSLQDRLQETQYF.

This clonotype was observed many times. The chain carries TRBV7-9 and TRBJ1-5; unclear D gene. V gave up 3 bases and J gave up 5 bases, with 11 bases separating them. Germline CDR1 reads SEHNR; CDR2 reads FQNEAQ (reference sequence). The CDR3 is 14 residues long. CDR3 protein: CASSFEGFDQPQHF. DNA for the CDR3: TGTGCCAGCAGCTTCGAGGGTTTTGATCAGCCCCAGCATTTT.

This clonotype was detected many times. CDR3 sequence reads: CASSPGTSGLSGNTIYF. The CDR3 bases are TGTGCCAGCAGCCCAGGGACTTCCGGGTTATCTGGAAACACCATATATTTT. The V call is TRBV28, the J call TRBJ1-3; possible D gene TRBD1, 5 bases. In germline, CDR1 is MDHEN, CDR2 SYDVKM. CDR3 size: 17 residues. The germline V and J ends were trimmed by 6 bases and 1 base, with 19 bases remaining between them.

This clonotype was seen at least ten times. The V gene is TRBV7-2, the J gene TRBJ1-6; perhaps TRBD1 as D (6 bases). Germline V lookup: CDR1 SGHTA, CDR2 FQGNSA. The ends were cut back, 5 bases at V and 5 bases at J, with 13 bases in the middle. The CDR3 is made up of 15 amino acids. The CDR3 DNA reads as TGTGCCAGCAGCGTACAGGGAGGCCATAATTCACCCCTCCACTTT. Translation: CASSVQGGHNSPLHF.

Many counts were recorded for this clonotype. The chain combines TRBV20-1 with TRBJ2-3, with 9 bases that match TRBD2. Trimming at V came to 1 base and at J to 5 bases, leaving 7 bases not matched to a gene. Germline assignment: CDR1 DFQATT and CDR2 SNEGSKA (reference sequence). The CDR3 consists of 15 residues. The CDR3 sequence is CSARVGGGAIDTQYF. CDR3 nucleotide sequence: TGCAGTGCTAGAGTGGGCGGGGGGGCGATAGATACGCAGTATTTT.